This T cell receptor beta chain was retrieved from a study of identical twins. Study-level results: Zero-insertion findings could be partly confounded by invariant cells (MAIT and iNKT cells).

This CDR3 has 12 residues. Germline values: CDR1 SNHLY, CDR2 FYNNEI. V lost 10 bases and J lost 6, with 16 bases in between. Note on this clonotype: Its antigen is not identified.

TCRdb re-analysed the 5' RACE reads in MiXCR, keeping a single row per CDR3 protein. This sample has 1.5 million to 2 million distinct CDR3 sequences, with about 32% found just once. The specimen sequenced was cord blood. The receptor was isolated from a newborn girl in good health. The V call is TRBV2, the J call TRBJ2-7; TRBD2 might be the D (6 bases). In nucleotides, the CDR3 is TGTGCCAAGAATAACGGGGGAACCGAGCAGTACTTC. This sequence encodes CAKNNGGTEQYF.